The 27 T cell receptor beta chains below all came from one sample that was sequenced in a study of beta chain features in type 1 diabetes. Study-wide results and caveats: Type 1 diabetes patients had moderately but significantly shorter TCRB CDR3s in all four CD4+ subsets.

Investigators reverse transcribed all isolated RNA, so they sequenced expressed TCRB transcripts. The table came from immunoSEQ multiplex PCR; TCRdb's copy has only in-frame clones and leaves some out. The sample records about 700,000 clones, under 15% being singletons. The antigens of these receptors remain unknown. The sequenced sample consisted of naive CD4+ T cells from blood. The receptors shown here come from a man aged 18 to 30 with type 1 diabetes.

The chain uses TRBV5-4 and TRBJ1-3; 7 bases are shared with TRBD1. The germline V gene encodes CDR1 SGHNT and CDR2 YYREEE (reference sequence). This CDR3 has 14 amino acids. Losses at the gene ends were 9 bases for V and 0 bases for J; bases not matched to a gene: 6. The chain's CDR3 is CATETGPSGNTIYF. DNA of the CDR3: TGTGCCACCGAGACAGGGCCCTCTGGAAACACCATATATTTT.

CDR3 DNA sequence: TGCAGCGTTCATGGACAGTTGAACACTGAAGCTTTCTTT. Translated, it gives CSVHGQLNTEAFF. V usage is TRBV29-1 and J usage is TRBJ1-1; TRBD1 might be the D (6 bases). Germline lookup yields CDR1 SQVTM and CDR2 ANQGSEA. The V gene lost 5 bases and the J gene lost 0 bases, with 10 bases spanning the gap. CDR3 length equals 13 residues.

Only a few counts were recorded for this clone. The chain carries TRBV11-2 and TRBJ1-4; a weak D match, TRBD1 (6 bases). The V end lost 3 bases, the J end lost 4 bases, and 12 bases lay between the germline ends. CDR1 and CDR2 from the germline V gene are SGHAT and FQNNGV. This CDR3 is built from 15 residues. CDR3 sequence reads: CASSLRAGDNEKLFF. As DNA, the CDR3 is TGTGCCAGCAGCTTGCGCGCAGGGGATAATGAAAAACTGTTTTTT. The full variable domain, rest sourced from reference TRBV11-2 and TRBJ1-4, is EAGVAQSPRYKIIEKRQSVAFWCNPISGHATLYWYQQILGQGPKLLIQFQNNGVVDDSQLPKDRFSAERLKGVDSTLKIQPAKLEDSAVYLCASSLRAGDNEKLFFGSGTQLSVL.

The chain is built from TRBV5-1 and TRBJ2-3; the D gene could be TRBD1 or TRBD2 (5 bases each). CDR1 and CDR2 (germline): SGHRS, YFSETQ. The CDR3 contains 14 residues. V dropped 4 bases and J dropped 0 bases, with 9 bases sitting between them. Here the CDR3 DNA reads TGCGCCAGCAGCGCGAGGGACAGCACAGATACGCAGTATTTT. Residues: CASSARDSTDTQYF.

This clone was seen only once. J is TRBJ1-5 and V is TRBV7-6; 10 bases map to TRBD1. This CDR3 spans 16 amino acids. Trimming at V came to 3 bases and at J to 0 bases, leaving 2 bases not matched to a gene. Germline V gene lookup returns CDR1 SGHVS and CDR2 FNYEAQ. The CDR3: CASSLTGGLSNQPQHF. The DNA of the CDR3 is TGTGCCAGCAGCTTGACAGGGGGCCTTAGCAATCAGCCCCAGCATTTT.

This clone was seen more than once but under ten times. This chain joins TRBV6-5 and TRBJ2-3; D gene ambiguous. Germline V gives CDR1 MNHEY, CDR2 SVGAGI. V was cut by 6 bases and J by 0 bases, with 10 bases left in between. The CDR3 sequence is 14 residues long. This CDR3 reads CASRRTSSTDTQYF. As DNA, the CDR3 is TGTGCCAGCAGACGGACCTCTAGCACAGATACGCAGTATTTT.

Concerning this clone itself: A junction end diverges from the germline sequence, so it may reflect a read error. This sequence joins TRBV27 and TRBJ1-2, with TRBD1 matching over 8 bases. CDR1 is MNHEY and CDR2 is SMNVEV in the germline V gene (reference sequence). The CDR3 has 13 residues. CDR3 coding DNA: TGTGCCAGCAGTCAAAAACTGTGGGACAGGTGGTACTTC. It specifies CASSQKLWDRWYF.

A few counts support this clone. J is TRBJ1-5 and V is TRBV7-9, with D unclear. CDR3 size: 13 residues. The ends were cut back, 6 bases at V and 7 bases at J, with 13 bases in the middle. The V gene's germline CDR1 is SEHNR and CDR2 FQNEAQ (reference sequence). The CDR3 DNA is TGTGCCAGCAGTCCAGGACTGGGACAGCCCCAGCATTTT. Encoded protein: CASSPGLGQPQHF.

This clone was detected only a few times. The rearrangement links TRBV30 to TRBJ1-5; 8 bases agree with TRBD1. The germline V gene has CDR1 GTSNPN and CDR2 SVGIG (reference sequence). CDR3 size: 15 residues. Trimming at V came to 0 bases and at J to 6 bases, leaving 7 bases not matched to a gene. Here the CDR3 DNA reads TGTGCCTGGAGTGTTCGGGACAGGCTTCGTCAGCCCCAGCATTTT. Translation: CAWSVRDRLRQPQHF. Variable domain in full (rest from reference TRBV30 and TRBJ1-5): SQTIHQWPATLVQPVGSPLSLECTVEGTSNPNLYWYRQAAGRGLQLLFYSVGIGQISSEVPQNLSASRPQDRQFILSSKKLLLSDSGFYLCAWSVRDRLRQPQHFGDGTRLSIL.

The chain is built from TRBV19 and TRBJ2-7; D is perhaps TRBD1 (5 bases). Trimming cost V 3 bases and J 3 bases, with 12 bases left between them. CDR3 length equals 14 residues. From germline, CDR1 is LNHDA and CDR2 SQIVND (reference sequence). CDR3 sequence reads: CASSIQGNLYEQYF. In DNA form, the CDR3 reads TGTGCCAGTAGTATTCAGGGCAACCTCTACGAGCAGTACTTC.

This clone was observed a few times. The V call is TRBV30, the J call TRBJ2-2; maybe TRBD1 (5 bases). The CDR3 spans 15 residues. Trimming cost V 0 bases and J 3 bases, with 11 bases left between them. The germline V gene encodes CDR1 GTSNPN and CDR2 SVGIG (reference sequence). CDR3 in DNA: TGTGCCTGGAGTGTAAAGGGGTCGCACACCGGGGAGCTGTTTTTT. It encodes CAWSVKGSHTGELFF.

The CDR3 DNA is TGTGCCAGCAGCCCGGGGTCAACCTATAATTCACCCCTCCACTTT. Amino acids: CASSPGSTYNSPLHF. The chain uses TRBV14 and TRBJ1-6; D remains unclear. CDR3 length equals 15 residues. The germline gives CDR1 SGHDN, CDR2 FVKESK. V shed 4 bases and J shed 2 bases, with 9 bases lying between them.

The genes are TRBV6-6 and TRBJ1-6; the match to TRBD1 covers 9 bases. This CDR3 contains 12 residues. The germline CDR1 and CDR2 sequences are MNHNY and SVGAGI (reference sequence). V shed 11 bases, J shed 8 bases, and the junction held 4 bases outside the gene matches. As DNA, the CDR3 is TGTGCCGGCCGACAGGGGGATTCACCCCTCCACTTT. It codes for CAGRQGDSPLHF.

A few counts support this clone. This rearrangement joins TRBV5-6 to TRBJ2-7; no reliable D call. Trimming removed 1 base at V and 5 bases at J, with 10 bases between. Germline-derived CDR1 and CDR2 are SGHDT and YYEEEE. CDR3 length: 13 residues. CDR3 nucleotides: TGTGCCAGCAGCTTGAAGAGAGGCCACGAGCAGTACTTC. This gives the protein CASSLKRGHEQYF.

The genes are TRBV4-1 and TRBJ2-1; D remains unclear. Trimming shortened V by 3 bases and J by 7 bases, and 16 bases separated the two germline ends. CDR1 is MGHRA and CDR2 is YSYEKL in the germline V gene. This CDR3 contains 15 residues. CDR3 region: CASSHQQPSRNEQFF. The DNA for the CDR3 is TGCGCCAGCAGCCATCAGCAGCCCTCTAGGAATGAGCAGTTCTTC.

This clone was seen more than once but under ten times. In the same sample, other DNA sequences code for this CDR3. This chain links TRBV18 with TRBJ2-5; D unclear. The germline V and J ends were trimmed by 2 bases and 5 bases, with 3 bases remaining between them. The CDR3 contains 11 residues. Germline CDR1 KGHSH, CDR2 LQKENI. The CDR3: CASSPSETQYF. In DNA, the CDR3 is TGTGCCAGCTCACCATCGGAGACCCAGTACTTC.

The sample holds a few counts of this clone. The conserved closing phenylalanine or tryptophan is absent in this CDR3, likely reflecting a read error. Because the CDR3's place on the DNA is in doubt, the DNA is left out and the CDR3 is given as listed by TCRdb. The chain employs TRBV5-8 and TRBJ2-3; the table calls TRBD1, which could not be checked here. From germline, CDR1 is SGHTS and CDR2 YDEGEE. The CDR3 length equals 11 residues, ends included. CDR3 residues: CASSLAQGFIT.

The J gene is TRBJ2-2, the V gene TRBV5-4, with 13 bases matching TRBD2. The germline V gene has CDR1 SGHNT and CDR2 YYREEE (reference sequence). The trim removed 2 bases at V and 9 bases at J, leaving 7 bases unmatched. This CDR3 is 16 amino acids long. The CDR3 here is CASSFGGTSGARELFF. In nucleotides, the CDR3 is TGTGCCAGCAGCTTTGGCGGGACTAGCGGGGCTCGGGAGCTGTTTTTT.

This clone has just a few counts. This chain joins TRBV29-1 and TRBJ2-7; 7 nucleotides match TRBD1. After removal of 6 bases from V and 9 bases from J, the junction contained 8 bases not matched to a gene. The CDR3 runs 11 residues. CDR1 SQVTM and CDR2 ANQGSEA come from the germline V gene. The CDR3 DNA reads TGCAGCGTCGTGACAGGGCTGAGGCAGTACTTC. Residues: CSVVTGLRQYF.

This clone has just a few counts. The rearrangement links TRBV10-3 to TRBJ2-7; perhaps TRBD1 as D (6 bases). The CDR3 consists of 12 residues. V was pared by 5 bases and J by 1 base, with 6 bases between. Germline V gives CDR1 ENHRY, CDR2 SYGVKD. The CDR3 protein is CAISTGSYEQYF. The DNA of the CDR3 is TGTGCCATCAGTACAGGGTCCTACGAGCAGTACTTC.

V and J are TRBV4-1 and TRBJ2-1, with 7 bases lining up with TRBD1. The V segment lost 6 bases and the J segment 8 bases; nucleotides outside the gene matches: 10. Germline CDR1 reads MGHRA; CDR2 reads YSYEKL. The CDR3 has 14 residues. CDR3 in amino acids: CASSSRQGGDEQFF. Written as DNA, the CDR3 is TGCGCCAGCAGTTCCCGACAGGGTGGAGATGAGCAGTTCTTC.

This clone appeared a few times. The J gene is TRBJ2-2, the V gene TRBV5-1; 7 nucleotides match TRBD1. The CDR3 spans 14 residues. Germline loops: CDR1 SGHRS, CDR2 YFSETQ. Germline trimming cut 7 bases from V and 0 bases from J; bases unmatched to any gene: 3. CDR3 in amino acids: CASLTGTNTGELFF. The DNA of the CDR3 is TGCGCCAGCCTGACAGGGACGAACACCGGGGAGCTGTTTTTT.

The CDR3 region has the DNA TGTGCCATACGGACAGCTGCTAACACTGAAGCTTTCTTT. It is translated as CAIRTAANTEAFF. The chain recombines TRBV10-3 with TRBJ1-1, with D possibly being TRBD1 (6 bases). The germline V and J ends were trimmed by 9 bases and 2 bases, with 13 bases remaining between them. The germline CDR1 and CDR2 sequences are ENHRY and SYGVKD. CDR3 length: 13 amino acids.

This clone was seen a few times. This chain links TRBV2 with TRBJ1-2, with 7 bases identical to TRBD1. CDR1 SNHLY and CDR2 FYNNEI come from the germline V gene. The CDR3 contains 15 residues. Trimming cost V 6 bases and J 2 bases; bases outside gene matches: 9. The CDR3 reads CASSGGAGGNYGYTF. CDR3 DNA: TGTGCCAGCAGCGGAGGGGCAGGGGGAAACTATGGCTACACCTTC.

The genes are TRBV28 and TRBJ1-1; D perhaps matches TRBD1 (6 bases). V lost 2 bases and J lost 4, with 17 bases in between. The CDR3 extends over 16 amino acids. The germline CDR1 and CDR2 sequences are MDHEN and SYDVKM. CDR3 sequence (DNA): TGTGCCAGCAGTTTAGGGGGGCGCCTGGTGGGCACTGAAGCTTTCTTT. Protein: CASSLGGRLVGTEAFF.

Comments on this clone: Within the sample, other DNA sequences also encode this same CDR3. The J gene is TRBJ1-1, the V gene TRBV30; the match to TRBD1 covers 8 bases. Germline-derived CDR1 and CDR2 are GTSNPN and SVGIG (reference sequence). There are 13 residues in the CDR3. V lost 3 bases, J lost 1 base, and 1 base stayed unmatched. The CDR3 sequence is CAWRGTGNTEAFF. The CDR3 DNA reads TGTGCCTGGAGAGGGACAGGGAACACTGAAGCTTTCTTT.

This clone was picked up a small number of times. This chain's CDR3 is CASSAGTGGDQPQHF. In DNA form, the CDR3 reads TGTGCCAGCTCAGCCGGGACAGGGGGAGATCAGCCCCAGCATTTT. V usage is TRBV18 and J usage is TRBJ1-5; 11 bases match TRBD1. Germline V gene sequence: CDR1 KGHSH, CDR2 LQKENI. Trimming cost V 5 bases and J 5 bases; bases outside gene matches: 5. The CDR3 length is 15 residues.